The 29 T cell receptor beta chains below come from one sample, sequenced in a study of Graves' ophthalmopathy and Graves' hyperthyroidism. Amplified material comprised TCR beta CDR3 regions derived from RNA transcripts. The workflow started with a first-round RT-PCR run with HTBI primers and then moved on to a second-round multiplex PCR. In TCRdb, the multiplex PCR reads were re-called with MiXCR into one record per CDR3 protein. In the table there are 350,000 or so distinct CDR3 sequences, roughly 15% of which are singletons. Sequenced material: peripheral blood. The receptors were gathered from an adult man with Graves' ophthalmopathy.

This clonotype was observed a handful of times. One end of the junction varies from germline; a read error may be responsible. The CDR3 bases are TGTGCCTGGAACACGGGACTGGCCGACTCCTACGAGCAGTCCTTC. It codes for CAWNTGLADSYEQSF. The rearrangement joins TRBV30 to TRBJ2-7; D may be TRBD2 (6 bases). The CDR3 loop spans 15 amino acids. Germline CDR1 reads GTSNPN; CDR2 reads SVGIG (reference sequence).

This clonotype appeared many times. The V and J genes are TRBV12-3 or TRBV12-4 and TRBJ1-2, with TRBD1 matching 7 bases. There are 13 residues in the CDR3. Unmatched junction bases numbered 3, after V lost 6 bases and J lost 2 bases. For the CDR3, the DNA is TGTGCCAGCAGGCCGGGACAGAACTATGGCTACACCTTC. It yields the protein CASRPGQNYGYTF.

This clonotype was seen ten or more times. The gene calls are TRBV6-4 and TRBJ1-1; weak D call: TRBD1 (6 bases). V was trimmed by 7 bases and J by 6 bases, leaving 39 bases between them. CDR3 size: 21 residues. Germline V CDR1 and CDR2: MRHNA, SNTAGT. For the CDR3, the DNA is TGTGCCAGCACGGTCGCGGGACTGAGGGCCGGGGGCTGGAAGGGTGATCCTGAAGCTTTCTTT. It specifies CASTVAGLRAGGWKGDPEAFF.

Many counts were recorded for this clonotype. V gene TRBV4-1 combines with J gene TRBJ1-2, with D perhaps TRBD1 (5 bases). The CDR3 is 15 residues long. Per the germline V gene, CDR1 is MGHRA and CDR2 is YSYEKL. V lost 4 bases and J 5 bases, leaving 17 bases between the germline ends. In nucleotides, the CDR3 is TGCGCCAGCAGCCCCAATCCCGGGGGAGAGTATGGCTACACCTTC. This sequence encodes CASSPNPGGEYGYTF.

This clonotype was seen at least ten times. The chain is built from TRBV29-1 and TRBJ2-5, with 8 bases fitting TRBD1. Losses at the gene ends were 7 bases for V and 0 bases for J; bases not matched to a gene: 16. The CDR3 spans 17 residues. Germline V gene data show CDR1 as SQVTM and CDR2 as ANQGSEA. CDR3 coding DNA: TGCAGCGCGGATGACTCGGGACAGGCTAAGTACCAAGAGACCCAGTACTTC. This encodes CSADDSGQAKYQETQYF. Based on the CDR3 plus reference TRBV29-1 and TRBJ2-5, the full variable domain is SAVISQKPSRDICQRGTSLTIQCQVDSQVTMMFWYRQQPGQSLTLIATANQGSEATYESGFVIDKFPISRPNLTFSTLTVSNMSPEDSSIYLCSADDSGQAKYQETQYFGPGTRLLVL.

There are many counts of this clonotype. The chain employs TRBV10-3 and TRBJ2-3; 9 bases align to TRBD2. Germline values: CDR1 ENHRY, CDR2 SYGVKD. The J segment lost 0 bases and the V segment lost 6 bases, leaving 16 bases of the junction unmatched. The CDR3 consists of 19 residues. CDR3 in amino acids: CAISSGLAGGGQSTDTQYF. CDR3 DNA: TGTGCCATCAGCTCCGGATTGGCGGGAGGGGGTCAGAGCACAGATACGCAGTATTTT.

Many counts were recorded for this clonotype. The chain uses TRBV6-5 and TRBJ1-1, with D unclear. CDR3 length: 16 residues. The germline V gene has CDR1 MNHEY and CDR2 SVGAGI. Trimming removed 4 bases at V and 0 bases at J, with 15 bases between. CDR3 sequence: CASSSGFTRMNTEAFF. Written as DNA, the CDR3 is TGTGCCAGCAGTTCTGGCTTCACCCGCATGAACACTGAAGCTTTCTTT.

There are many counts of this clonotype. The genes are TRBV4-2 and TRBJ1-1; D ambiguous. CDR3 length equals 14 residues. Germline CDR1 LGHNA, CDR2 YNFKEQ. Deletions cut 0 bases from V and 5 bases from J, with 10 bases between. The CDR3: CASSQDFGGTEAFF. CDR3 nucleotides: TGTGCCAGCAGCCAAGATTTTGGAGGGACTGAAGCTTTCTTT.

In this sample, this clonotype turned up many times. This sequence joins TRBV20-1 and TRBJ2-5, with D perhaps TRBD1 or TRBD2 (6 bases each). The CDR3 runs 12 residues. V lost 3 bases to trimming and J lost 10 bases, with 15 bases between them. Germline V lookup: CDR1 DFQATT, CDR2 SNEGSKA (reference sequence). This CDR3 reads CSARVKGGIQYF. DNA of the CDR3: TGCAGTGCTAGGGTTAAAGGGGGGATCCAGTACTTC.

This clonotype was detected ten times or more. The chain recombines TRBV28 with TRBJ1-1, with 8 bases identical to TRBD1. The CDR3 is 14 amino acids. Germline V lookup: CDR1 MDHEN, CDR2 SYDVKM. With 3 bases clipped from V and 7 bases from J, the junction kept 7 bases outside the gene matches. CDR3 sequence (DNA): TGTGCCAGCAGTTTCTCAGGGGGCGGCTATGAAGCTTTCTTT. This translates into CASSFSGGGYEAFF.

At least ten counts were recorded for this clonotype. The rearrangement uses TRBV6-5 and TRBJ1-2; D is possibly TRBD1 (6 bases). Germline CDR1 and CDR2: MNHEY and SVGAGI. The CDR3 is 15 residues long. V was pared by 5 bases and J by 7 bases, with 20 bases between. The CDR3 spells CASSRTTQQGGGYTF. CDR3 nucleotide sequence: TGTGCCAGCAGTAGGACGACTCAACAAGGGGGTGGCTACACCTTC.

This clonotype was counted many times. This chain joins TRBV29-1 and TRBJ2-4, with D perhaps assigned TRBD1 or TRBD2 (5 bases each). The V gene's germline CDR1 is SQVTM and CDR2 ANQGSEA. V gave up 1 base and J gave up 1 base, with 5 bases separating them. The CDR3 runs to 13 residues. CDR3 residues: CSVEGGAKNIQYF. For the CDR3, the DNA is TGCAGCGTTGAAGGGGGGGCCAAAAACATTCAGTACTTC.

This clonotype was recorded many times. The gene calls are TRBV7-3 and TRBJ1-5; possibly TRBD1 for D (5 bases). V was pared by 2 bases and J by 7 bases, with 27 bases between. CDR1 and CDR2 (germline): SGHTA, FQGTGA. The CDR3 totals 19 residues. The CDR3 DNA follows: TGTGCCAGCAGCTTACGTGGGGGGACGGGAGGGCGCCAGGGACAGCCCCAGCATTTT. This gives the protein CASSLRGGTGGRQGQPQHF.

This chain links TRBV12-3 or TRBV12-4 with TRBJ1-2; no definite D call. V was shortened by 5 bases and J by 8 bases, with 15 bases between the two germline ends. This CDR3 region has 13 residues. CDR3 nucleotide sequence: TGTGCCAGCAGTGGTACGGGTTTGGGCGGCTACACCTTC. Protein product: CASSGTGLGGYTF.

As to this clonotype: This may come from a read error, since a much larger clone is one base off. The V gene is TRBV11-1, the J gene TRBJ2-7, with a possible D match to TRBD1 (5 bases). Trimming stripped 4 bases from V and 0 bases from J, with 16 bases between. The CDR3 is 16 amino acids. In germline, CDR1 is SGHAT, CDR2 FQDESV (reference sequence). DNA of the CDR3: TGTGCCAGCAGCTCACTGGACATGGTCGCCTCCTACGAGCAGTACTTC. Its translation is CASSSLDMVASYEQYF.

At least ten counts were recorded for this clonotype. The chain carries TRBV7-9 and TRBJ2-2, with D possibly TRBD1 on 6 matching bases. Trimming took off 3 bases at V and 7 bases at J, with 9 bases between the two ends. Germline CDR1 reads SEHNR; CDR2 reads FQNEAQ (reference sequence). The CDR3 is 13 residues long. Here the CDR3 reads CASSLEQGGELFF. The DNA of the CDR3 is TGTGCCAGCAGCTTGGAACAGGGCGGGGAGCTGTTTTTT.

The DNA for the CDR3 is TGTGCCAGCAGCCCCGCAGGGAGGGCGGATCAGCCCCAGCATTTT. Translating gives CASSPAGRADQPQHF. The genes are TRBV12-3 or TRBV12-4 and TRBJ1-5, with D maybe TRBD1 (5 bases). This CDR3 region has 15 residues. V shed 6 bases and J shed 5 bases, with 17 bases lying between them.

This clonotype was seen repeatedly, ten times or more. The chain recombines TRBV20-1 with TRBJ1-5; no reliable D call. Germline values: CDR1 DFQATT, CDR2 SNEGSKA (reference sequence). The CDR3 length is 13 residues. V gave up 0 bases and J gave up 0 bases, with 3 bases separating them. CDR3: CSAREYSNQPQHF. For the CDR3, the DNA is TGCAGTGCTAGAGAGTATAGCAATCAGCCCCAGCATTTT.

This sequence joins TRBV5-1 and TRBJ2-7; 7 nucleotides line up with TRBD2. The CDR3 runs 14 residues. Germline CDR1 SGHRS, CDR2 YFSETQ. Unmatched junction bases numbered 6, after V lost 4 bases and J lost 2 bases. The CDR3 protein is CASSTSGTAYEQYF. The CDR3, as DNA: TGCGCCAGCAGCACAAGCGGGACTGCCTACGAGCAGTACTTC. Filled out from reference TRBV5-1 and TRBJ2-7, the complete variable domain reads KAGVTQTPRYLIKTRGQQVTLSCSPISGHRSVSWYQQTPGQGLQFLFEYFSETQRNKGNFPGRFSGRQFSNSRSEMNVSTLELGDSALYLCASSTSGTAYEQYFGPGTRLTVT.

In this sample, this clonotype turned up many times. CDR3 DNA: TGTGCCAGCAGCCGACAGGGGTCGGTCTATGGCTACACCTTC. Residues: CASSRQGSVYGYTF. This chain connects TRBV7-9 to TRBJ1-2, with TRBD1 identical over 8 bases. The CDR3 is 14 amino acids. The J segment lost 4 bases and the V segment lost 5 bases, leaving 6 bases of the junction unmatched. Germline values: CDR1 SEHNR, CDR2 FQNEAQ (reference sequence). The entire variable domain, with the rest obtained from reference TRBV7-9 and TRBJ1-2, is as follows: DTGVSQNPRHKITKRGQNVTFRCDPISEHNRLYWYRQTLGQGPEFLTYFQNEAQLEKSRLLSDRFSAERPKGSFSTLEIQRTEQGDSAMYLCASSRQGSVYGYTFGSGTRLTVV.

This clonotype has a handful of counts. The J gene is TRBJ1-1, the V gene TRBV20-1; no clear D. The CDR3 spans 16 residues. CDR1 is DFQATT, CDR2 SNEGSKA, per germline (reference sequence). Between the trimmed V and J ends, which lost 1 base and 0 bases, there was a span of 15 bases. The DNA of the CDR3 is TGCAGTGCTAGAGTCCCGATGGGAGGGTTGAACACTGAAGCTTTCTTT. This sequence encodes CSARVPMGGLNTEAFF.

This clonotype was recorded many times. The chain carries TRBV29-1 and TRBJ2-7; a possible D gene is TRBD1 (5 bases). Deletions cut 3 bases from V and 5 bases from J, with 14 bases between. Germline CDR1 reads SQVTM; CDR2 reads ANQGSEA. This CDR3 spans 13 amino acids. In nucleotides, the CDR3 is TGCAGCGTTGAGCGGCAGGGTGACCACGAGCAGTACTTC. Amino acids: CSVERQGDHEQYF.

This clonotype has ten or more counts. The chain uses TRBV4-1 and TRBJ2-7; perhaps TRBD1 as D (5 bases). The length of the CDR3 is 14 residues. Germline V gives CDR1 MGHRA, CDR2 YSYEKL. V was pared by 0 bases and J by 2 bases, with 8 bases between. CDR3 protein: CASSQETVTYEQYF. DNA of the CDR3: TGCGCCAGCAGCCAAGAGACAGTTACCTACGAGCAGTACTTC.

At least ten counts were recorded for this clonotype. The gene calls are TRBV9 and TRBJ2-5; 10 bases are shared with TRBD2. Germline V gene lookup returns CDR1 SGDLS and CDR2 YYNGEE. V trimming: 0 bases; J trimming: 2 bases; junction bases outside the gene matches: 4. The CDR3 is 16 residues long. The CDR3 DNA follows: TGTGCCAGCAGCGTAGCCAGCGGGGGGGAGCAAGAGACCCAGTACTTC. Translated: CASSVASGGEQETQYF. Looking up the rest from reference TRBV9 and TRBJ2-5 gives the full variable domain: DSGVTQTPKHLITATGQRVTLRCSPRSGDLSVYWYQQSLDQGLQFLIQYYNGEERAKGNILERFSAQQFPDLHSELNLSSLELGDSALYFCASSVASGGEQETQYFGPGTRLLVL.

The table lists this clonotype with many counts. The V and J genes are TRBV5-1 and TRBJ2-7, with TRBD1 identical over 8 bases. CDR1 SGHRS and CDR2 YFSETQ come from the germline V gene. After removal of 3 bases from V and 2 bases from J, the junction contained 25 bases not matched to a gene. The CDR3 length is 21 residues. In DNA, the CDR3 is TGCGCCAGCAGCTCCCCCTGGACAGGGCCTTCAACCGGGACTTCTACCTACGAGCAGTACTTC. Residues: CASSSPWTGPSTGTSTYEQYF.

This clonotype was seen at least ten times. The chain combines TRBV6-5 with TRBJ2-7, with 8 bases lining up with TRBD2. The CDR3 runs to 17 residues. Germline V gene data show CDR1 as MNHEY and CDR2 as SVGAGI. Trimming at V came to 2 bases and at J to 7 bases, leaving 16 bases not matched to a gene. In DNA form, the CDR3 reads TGTGCCAGCAGTTACGGACCTGTCGCGGGGGGTTTTATAGAGCAGTACTTC. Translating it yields CASSYGPVAGGFIEQYF.

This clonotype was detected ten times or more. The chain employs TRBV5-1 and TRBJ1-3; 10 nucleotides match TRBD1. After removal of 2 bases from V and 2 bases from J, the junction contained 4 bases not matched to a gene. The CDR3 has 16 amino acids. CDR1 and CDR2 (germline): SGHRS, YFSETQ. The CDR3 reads CASSLAGTGAGNTIYF. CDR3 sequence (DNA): TGCGCCAGCAGCTTAGCCGGGACAGGGGCTGGAAACACCATATATTTT.

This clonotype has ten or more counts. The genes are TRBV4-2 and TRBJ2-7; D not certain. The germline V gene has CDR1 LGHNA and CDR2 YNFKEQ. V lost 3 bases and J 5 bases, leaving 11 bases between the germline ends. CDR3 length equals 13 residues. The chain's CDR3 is CASSQTGVDEQYF. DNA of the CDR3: TGTGCCAGCAGCCAGACTGGAGTAGACGAGCAGTACTTC.

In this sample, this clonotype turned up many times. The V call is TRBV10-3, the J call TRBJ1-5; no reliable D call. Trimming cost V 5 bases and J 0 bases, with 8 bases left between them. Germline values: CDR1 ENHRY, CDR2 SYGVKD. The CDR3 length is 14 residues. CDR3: CAISPEISNQPQHF. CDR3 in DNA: TGTGCCATCAGTCCAGAGATTAGCAATCAGCCCCAGCATTTT.